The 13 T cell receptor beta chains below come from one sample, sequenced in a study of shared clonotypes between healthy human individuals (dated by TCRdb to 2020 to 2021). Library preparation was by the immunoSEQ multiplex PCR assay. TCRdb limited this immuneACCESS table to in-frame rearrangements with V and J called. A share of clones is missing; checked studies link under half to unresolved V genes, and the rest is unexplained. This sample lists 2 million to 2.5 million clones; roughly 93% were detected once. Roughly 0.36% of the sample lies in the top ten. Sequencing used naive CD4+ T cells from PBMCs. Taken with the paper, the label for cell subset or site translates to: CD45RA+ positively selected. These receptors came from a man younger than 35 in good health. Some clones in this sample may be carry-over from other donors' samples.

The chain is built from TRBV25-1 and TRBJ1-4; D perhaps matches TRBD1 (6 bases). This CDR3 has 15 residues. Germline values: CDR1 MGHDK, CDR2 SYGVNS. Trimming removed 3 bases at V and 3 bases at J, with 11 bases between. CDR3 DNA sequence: TGTGCCAGCAGTGACACCAGGGGACCTAATGAAAAACTGTTTTTT. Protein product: CASSDTRGPNEKLFF. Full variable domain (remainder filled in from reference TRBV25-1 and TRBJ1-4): EADIYQTPRYLVIGTGKKITLECSQTMGHDKMYWYQQDPGMELHLIHYSYGVNSTEKGDLSSESTVSRIRTEHFPLTLESARPSHTSQYLCASSDTRGPNEKLFFGSGTQLSVL.

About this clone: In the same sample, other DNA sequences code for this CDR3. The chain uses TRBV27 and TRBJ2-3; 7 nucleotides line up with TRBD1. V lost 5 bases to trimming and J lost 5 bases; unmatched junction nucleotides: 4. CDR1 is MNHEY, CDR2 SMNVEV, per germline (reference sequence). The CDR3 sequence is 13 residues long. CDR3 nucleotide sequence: TGTGCCAGCAGTAGACAGGGCCAAGATACGCAGTATTTT. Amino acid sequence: CASSRQGQDTQYF.

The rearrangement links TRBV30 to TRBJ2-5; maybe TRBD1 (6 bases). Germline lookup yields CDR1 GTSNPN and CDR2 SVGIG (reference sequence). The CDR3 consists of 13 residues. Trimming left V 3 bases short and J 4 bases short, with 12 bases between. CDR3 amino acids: CAWSLRGAETQYF. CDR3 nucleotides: TGTGCCTGGAGCCTCAGGGGTGCAGAGACCCAGTACTTC.

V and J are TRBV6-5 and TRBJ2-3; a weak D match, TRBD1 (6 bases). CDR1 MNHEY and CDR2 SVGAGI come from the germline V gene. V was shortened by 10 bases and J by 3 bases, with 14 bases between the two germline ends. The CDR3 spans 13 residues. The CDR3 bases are TGTGCCACCCTGGACAGTGGGACAGATACGCAGTATTTT. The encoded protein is CATLDSGTDTQYF.

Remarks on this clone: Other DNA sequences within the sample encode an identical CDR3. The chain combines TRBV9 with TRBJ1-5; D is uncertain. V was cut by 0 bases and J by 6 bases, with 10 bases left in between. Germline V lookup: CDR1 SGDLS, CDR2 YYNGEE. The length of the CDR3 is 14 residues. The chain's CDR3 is CASSVGGLGQPQHF. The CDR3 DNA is TGTGCCAGCAGCGTAGGAGGGTTGGGTCAGCCCCAGCATTTT.

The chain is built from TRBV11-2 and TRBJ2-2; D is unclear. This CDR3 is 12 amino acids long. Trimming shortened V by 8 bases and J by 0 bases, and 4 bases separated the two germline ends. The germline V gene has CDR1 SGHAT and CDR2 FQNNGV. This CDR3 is CASPTNTGELFF. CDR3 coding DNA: TGTGCCAGCCCTACGAACACCGGGGAGCTGTTTTTT.

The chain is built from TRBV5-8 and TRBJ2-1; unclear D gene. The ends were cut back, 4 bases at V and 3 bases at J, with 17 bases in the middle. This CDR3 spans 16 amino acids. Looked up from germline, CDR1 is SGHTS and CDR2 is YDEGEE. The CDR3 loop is CASSLAIYRNYNEQFF. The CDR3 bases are TGTGCCAGCAGCCTGGCAATTTACCGGAACTACAATGAGCAGTTCTTC.

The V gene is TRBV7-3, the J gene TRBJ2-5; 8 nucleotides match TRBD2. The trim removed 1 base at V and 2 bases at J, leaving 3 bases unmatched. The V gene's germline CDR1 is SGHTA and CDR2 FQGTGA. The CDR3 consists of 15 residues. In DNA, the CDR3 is TGTGCCAGCAGCTTAATAGCGGGGCAACAAGAGACCCAGTACTTC. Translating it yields CASSLIAGQQETQYF.

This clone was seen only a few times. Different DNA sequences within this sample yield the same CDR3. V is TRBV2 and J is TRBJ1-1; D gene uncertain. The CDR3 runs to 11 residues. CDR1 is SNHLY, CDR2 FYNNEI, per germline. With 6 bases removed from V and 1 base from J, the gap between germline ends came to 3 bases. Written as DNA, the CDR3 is TGTGCCAGCAGGAAGAACACTGAAGCTTTCTTT. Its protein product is CASRKNTEAFF.

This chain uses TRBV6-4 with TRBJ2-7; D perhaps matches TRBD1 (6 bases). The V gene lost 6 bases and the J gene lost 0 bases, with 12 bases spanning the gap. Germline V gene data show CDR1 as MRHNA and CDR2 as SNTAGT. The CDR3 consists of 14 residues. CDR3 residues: CASRKDRSSYEQYF. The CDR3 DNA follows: TGTGCCAGCAGGAAGGACAGAAGCTCCTACGAGCAGTACTTC.

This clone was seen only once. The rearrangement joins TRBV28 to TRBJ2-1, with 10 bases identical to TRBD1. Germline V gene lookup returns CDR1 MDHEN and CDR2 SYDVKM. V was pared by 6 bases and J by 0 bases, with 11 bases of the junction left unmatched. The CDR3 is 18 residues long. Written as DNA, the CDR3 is TGTGCCAGCAGCTCCGGACAGGGGGGGAGATCCTCCTACAATGAGCAGTTCTTC. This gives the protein CASSSGQGGRSSYNEQFF.

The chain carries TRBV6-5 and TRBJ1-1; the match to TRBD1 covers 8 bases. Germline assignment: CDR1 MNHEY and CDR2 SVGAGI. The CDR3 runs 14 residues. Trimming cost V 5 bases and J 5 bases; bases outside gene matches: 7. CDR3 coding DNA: TGTGCCAGCAGTCCAGGGGGCGCGTGGACTGAAGCTTTCTTT. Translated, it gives CASSPGGAWTEAFF.

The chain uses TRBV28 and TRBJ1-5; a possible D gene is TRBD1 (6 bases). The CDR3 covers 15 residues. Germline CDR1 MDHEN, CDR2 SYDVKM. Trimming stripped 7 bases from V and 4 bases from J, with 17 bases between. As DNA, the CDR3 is TGTGCCAGCATTCACTACCGGACAGCAAATCAGCCCCAGCATTTT. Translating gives CASIHYRTANQPQHF.